This T cell receptor (beta chain) emerged from a study of T cells in Graves' hyperthyroidism and ophthalmopathy. General study points: Progression to ophthalmopathy was predicted a median of about 6.6 months early.

Points on this clonotype: The antigen is undetermined.

What was amplified from RNA transcripts were TCR beta CDR3 regions. Carried out on the TCR CDR3, a first-round RT-PCR used the HTBI primer set. One entry per CDR3 protein, called by TCRdb with MiXCR from the multiplex PCR reads. The sample contains fewer than 200,000 distinct CDR3 sequences, 15% to 20% of which appear only once. The CDR3 is 14 amino acids. Per germline, CDR1 SNHLY and CDR2 FYNNEI. V was pared by 6 bases and J by 3 bases, with 12 bases between. The sequencing input was blood. This chain connects TRBV2 to TRBJ1-5, with D unclear. The sequence derives from a woman aged 50 to 65 with Graves' hyperthyroidism. The DNA of the CDR3 is TGTGCCAGCAGAGACCGGGTCACCAATCAGCCCCAGCATTTT. Translation: CASRDRVTNQPQHF.